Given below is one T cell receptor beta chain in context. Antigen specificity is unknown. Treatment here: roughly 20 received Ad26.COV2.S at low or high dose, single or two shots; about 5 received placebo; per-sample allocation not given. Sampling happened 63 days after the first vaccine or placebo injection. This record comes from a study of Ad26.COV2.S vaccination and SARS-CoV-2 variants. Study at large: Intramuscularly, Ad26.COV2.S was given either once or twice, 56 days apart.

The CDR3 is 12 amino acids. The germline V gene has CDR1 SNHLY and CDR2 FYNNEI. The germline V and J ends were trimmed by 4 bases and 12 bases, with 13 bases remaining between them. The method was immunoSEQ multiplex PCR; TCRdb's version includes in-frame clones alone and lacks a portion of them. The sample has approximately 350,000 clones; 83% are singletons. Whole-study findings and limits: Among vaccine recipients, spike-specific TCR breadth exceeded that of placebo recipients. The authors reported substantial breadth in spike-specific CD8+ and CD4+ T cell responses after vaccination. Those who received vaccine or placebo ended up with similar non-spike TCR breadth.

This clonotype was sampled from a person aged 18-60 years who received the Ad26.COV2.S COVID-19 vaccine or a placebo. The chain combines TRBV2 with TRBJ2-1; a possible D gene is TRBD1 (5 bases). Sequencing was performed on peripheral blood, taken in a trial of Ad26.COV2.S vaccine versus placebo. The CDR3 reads CASSVIRGGQFF. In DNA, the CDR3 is TGTGCCAGCAGTGTAATTAGGGGTGGGCAGTTCTTC.